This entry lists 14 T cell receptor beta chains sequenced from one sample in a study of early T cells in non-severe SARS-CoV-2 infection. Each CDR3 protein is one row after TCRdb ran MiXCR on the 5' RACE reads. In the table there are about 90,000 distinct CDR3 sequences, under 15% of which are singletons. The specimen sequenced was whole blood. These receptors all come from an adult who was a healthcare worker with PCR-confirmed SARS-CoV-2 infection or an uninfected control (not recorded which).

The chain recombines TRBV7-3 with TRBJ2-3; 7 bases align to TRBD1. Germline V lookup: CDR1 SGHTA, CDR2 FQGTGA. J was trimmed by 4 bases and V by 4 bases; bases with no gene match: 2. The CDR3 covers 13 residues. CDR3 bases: TGTGCCAGCAGCTCTACAGGGGCAGATACGCAGTATTTT. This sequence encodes CASSSTGADTQYF.

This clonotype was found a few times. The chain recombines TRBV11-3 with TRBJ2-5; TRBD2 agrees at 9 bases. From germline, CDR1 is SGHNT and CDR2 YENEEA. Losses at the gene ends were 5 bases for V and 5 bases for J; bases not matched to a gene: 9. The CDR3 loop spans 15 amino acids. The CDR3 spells CASSGEAGGSETQYF. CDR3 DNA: TGTGCCAGCAGCGGAGAAGCGGGAGGTTCGGAGACCCAGTACTTC. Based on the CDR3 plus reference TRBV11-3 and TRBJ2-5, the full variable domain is EAGVVQSPRYKIIEKKQPVAFWCNPISGHNTLYWYLQNLGQGPELLIRYENEEAVDDSQLPKDRFSAERLKGVDSTLKIQPAELGDSAVYLCASSGEAGGSETQYFGPGTRLLVL.

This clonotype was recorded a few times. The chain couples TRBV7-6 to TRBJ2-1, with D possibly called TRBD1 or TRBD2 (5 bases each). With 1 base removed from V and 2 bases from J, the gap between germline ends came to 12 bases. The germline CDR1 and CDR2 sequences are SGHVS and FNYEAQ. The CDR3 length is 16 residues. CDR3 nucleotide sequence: TGTGCCAGCAGCTTAGACCCCGGGACCGCCTACAATGAGCAGTTCTTC. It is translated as CASSLDPGTAYNEQFF.

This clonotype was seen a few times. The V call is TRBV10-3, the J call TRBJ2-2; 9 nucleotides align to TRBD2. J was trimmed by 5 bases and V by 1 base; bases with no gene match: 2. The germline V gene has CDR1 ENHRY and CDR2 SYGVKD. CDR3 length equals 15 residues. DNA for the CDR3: TGTGCCATCAGTGAGTGGCTAGCGGGGACCGGGGAGCTGTTTTTT. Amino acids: CAISEWLAGTGELFF.

This CDR3 reads CASSLKSGQETQYF. Written as DNA, the CDR3 is TGCGCCAGCAGCTTGAAAAGCGGGCAAGAGACCCAGTACTTC. The rearrangement links TRBV5-1 to TRBJ2-5; D perhaps matches TRBD2 (6 bases). In germline, CDR1 is SGHRS, CDR2 YFSETQ. Trimming pared 1 base from V and 2 bases from J, leaving 9 bases between. The CDR3 is 14 residues long.

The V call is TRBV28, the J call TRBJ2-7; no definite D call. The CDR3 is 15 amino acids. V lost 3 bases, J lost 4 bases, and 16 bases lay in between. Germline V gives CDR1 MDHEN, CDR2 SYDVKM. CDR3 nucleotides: TGTGCCAGCAGTTTGGCCCGTTCCTATTCTTACGAGCAGTACTTC. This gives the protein CASSLARSYSYEQYF.

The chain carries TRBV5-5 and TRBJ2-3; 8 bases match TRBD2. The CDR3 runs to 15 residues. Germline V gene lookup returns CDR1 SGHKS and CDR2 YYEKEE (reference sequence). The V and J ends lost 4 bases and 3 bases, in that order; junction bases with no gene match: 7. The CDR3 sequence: CASSPGLARTDTQYF. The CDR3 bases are TGTGCCAGCAGCCCCGGACTAGCTCGGACAGATACGCAGTATTTT.

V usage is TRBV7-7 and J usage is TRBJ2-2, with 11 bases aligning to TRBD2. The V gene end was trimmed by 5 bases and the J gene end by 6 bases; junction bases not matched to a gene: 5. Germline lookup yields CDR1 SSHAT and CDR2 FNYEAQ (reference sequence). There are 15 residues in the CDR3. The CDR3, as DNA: TGTGCCAGCAGCGCGACTAGCGGGACGGCCGGGGAGCTGTTTTTT. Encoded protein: CASSATSGTAGELFF.

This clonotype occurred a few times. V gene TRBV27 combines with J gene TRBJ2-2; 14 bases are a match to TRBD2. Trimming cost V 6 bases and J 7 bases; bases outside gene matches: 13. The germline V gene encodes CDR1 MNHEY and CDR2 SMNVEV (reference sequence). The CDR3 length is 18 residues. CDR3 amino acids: CASSQTGTSGRQVGELFF. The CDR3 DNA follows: TGTGCCAGCAGCCAGACCGGGACTAGCGGGAGACAAGTCGGGGAGCTGTTTTTT.

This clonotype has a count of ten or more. The CDR3: CASSDRDTGELFF. The CDR3 nucleotides read TGTGCCAGCAGTGACAGGGACACCGGGGAGCTGTTTTTT. The chain carries TRBV6-4 and TRBJ2-2; D unresolved. Germline V gene sequence: CDR1 MRHNA, CDR2 SNTAGT. V lost 2 bases and J lost 3, with 4 bases in between. This CDR3 is 13 amino acids long.

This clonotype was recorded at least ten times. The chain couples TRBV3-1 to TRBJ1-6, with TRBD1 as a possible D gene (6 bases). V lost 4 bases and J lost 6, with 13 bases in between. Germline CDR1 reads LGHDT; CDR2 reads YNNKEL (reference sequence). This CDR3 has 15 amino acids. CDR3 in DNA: TGTGCCAGCAGCCCAAACAGGGCGTTTAATTCACCCCTCCACTTT. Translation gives CASSPNRAFNSPLHF.

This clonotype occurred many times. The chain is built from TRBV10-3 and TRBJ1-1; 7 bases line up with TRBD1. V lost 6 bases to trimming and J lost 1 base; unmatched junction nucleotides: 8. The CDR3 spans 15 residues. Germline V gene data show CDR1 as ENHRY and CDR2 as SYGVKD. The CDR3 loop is CAIRTGTEENTEAFF. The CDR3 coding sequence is TGTGCCATCAGAACCGGGACAGAGGAGAACACTGAAGCTTTCTTT.

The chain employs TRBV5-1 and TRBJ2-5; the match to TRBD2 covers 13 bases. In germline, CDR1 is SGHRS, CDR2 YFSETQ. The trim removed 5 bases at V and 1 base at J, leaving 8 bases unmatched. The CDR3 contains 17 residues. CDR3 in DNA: TGCGCCAGCAGACTGGGGACTAGCGGGATGTTCCAAGAGACCCAGTACTTC. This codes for CASRLGTSGMFQETQYF.

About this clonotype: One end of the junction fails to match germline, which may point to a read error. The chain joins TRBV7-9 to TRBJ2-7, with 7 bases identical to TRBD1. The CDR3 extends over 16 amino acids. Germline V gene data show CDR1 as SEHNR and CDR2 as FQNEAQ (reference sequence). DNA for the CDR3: TGTGCCAGCAGCCGTTTCAGGGGGAGCCTCTCCTACGAGCTGTACTTC. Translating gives CASSRFRGSLSYELYF.